This T cell receptor beta chain was identified in a study of molecular identifiers for immune sequencing clone quantification. Study-wide results and caveats: Clone sizes could be underestimated for highly expanded clones when identical TCR molecules share a barcode.

Of note for this clonotype: Its antigen is still unknown.

Methods described previously, with TCR primers listed, were used for bulk TCR libraries. MiXCR, applied by TCRdb to the PCR reads, yields one record per CDR3 protein. This sample carries tens of thousands of distinct CDR3 sequences, about a sixth of them seen once, and the ten largest clones take approximately 1.5%. The CDR3 extends over 10 amino acids. CDR1 and CDR2 (germline): SGHTA, FQGNSA. V was trimmed by 5 bases and J by 6 bases, leaving 5 bases between them. This TCR was sampled from a human donor in good health. Some libraries in this study had Jurkat cell RNA spiked in. Sequenced material: naive CD8+ T cells from blood, with Jurkat cell RNA spiked in. The subset here: FACS-sorted CD8+CD4-CCR7+CD45RA+ naive T cells. The rearrangement joins TRBV7-2 to TRBJ2-7; D not certain. The CDR3 is CASSRSEQYF. The CDR3 DNA reads TGTGCCAGCAGCCGCAGCGAGCAGTACTTC.